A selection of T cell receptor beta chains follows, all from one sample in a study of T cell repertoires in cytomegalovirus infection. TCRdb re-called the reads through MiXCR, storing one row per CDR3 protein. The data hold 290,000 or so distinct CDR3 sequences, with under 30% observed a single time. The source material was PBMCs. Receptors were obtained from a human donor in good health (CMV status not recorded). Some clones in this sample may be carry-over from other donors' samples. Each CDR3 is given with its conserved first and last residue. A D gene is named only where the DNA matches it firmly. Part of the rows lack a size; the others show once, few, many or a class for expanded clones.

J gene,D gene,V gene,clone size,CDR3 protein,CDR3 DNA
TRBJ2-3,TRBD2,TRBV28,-,CASSSAGENTQYF,TGTGCCAGCAGTTCAGCGGGGGAAAATACGCAGTATTTT
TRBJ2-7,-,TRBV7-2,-,CASSLGGAEYF,TGTGCCAGCAGCTTAGGGGGGGCCGAGTACTTC
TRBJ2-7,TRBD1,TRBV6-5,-,CASSAPGQGMTEQYF,TGTGCCAGCAGCGCTCCGGGACAGGGGATGACCGAGCAGTACTTC
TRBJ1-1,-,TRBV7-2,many,CASSLRDGADEAFF,TGTGCCAGCAGCCTCCGGGACGGAGCCGATGAAGCTTTCTTT
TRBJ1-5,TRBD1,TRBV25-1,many,CASSGVGTGNQPQHF,TGTGCCAGCAGTGGGGTTGGGACAGGCAATCAGCCCCAGCATTTT
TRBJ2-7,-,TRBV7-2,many,CASSPGHFTYEQYF,TGTGCCAGCAGCCCTGGACACTTTACCTACGAGCAGTACTTC
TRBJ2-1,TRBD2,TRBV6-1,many,CASSILAGVNEQFF,TGTGCCAGCAGTATACTAGCGGGAGTCAATGAGCAGTTCTTC
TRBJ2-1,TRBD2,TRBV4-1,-,CASSQRSMTSRTYNEQFF,TGCGCCAGCAGCCAGAGGAGTATGACTAGCCGGACCTACAATGAGCAGTTCTTC
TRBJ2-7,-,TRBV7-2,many,CASRRQATVLYGQYF,TGTGCCAGCAGGCGACAGGCGACCGTGCTTTATGGGCAGTACTTC
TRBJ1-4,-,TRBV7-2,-,CASSLVGLANEKLFF,TGTGCCAGCAGCTTAGTGGGTCTTGCTAATGAAAAACTGTTTTTT
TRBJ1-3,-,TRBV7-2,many,CASSYWATGVSGNTIYF,TGTGCCAGCAGCTACTGGGCAACGGGAGTCTCTGGAAACACCATATATTTT
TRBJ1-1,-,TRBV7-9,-,CASSSSGPNTEAFF,TGTGCCAGCAGCTCCTCCGGGCCGAACACTGAAGCTTTCTTT
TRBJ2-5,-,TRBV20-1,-,CSASLGETQYF,TGCAGTGCTAGCTTGGGTGAGACCCAGTACTTC
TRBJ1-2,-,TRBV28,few,CATRLAMYGYTF,TGTGCCACCCGACTGGCTATGTATGGCTACACCTTC
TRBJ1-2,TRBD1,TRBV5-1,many,CASSSSGTANYGYTF,TGCGCCAGCAGCTCTTCCGGGACAGCAAACTATGGCTACACCTTC
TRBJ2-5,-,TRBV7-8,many,CASAQTRGSQETQYF,TGTGCCAGCGCTCAGACCCGGGGGTCCCAAGAGACCCAGTACTTC
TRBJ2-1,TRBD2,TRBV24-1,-,CATSDVGTSVYEQFF,TGTGCCACCAGTGATGTCGGGACTAGCGTCTATGAGCAGTTCTTC
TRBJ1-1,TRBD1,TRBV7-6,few,CASSQQGFAFF,TGTGCCAGCAGCCAACAGGGGTTTGCTTTCTTT
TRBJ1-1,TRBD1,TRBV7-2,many,CASSLWPAGTVGTEAFF,TGTGCCAGCAGCTTATGGCCAGCTGGGACAGTCGGGACTGAAGCTTTCTTT
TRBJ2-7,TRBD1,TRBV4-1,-,CASSQDWTGVREQYF,TGCGCCAGCAGCCAAGATTGGACAGGGGTGCGGGAGCAGTACTTC
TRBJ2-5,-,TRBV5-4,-,CASSLLDTETQYF,TGTGCCAGCAGCTTACTAGATACGGAGACCCAGTACTTC
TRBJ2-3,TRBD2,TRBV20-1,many,CSAPRLAGGTDTQYF,TGCAGTGCTCCTCGACTAGCGGGGGGCACAGATACGCAGTATTTT
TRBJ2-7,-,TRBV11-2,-,CASSSTRTVKTYEQYF,TGTGCCAGCAGCTCTACCCGGACAGTGAAAACCTACGAGCAGTACTTC